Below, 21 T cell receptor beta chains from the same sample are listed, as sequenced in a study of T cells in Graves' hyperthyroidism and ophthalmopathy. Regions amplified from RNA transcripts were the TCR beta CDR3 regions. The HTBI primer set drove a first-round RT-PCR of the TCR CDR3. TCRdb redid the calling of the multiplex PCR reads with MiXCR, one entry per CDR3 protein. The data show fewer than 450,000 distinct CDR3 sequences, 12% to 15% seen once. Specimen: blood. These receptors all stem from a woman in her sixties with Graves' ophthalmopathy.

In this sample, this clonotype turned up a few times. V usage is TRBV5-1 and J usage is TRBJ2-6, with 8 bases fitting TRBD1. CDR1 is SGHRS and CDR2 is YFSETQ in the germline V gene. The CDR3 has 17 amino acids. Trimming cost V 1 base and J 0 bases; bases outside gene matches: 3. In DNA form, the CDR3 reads TGCGCCAGCAGCTTGACTACAGGGGGCTCTGGGGCCAACGTCCTGACTTTC. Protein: CASSLTTGGSGANVLTF.

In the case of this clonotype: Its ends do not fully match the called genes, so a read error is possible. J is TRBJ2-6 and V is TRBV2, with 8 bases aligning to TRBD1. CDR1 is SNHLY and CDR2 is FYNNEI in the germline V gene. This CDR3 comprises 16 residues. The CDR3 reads CASTAGQESAANVLTF. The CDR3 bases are TGTGCCAGCACTGCGGGACAGGAATCTGCGGCCAACGTCCTGACTTTC.

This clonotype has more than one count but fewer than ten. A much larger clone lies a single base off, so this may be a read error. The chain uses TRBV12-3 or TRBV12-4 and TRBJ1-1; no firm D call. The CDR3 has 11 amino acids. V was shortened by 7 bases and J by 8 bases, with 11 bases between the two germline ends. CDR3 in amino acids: CASNFGGEAFF. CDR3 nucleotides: TGTGCCAGCAATTTTGGCGGCGAAGCTTTCTTT.

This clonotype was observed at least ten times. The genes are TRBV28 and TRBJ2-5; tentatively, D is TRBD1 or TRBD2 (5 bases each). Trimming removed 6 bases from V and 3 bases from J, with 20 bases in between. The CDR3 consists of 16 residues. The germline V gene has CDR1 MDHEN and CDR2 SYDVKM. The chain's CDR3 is CASSAAGTDREETQYF. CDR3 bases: TGTGCCAGCAGCGCAGCCGGGACGGATAGAGAAGAGACCCAGTACTTC.

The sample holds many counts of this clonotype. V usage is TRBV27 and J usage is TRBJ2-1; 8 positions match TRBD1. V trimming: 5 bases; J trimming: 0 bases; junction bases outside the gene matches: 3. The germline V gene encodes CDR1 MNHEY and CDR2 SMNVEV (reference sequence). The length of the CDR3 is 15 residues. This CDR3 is CASSRGQGSYNEQFF. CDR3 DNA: TGTGCCAGCAGTCGCGGACAGGGCTCCTACAATGAGCAGTTCTTC.

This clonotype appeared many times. This CDR3 is CASSVVGGTLYNEQFF. In nucleotides, the CDR3 is TGTGCCAGCAGCGTAGTTGGCGGGACCCTCTACAATGAGCAGTTCTTC. The rearrangement uses TRBV9 and TRBJ2-1, with TRBD2 as a possible D gene (6 bases). This CDR3 has 16 amino acids. Per the germline V gene, CDR1 is SGDLS and CDR2 is YYNGEE. The V and J ends lost 0 bases and 3 bases respectively, with 13 bases between them.

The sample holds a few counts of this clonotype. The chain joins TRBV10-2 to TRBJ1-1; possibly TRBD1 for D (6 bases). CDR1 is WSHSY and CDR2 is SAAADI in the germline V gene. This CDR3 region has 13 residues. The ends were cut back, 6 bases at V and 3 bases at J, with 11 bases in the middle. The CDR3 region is CASRDRQDTEAFF. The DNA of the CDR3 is TGCGCCAGCAGGGATAGACAGGACACTGAAGCTTTCTTT.

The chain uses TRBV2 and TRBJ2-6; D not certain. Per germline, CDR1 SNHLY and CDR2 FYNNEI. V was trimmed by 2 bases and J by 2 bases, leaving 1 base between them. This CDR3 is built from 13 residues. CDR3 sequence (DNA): TGTGCCAGCAGTGAAACTGGGGCCAACGTCCTGACTTTC. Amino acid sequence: CASSETGANVLTF.

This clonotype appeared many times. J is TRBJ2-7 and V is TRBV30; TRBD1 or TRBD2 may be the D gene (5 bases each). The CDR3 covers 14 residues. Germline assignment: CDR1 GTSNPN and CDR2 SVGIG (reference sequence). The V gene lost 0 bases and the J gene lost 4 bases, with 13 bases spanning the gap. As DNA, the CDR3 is TGTGCCTGGAGTGTAAACCGGGGACGGTACGAGCAGTACTTC. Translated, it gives CAWSVNRGRYEQYF.

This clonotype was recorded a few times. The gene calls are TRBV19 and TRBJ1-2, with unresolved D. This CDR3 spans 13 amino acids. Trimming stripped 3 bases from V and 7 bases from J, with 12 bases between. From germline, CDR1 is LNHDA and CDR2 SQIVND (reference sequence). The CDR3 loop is CASSIGSSRGYTF. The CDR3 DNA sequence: TGTGCCAGTAGTATTGGGTCCTCTCGTGGCTACACCTTC.

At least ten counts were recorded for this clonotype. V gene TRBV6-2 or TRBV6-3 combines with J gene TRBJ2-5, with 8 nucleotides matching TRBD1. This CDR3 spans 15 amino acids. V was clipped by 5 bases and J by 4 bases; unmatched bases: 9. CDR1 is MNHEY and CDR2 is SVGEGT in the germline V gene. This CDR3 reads CASSKWTGIGETQYF. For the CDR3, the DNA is TGTGCCAGCAGTAAATGGACAGGGATTGGAGAGACCCAGTACTTC.

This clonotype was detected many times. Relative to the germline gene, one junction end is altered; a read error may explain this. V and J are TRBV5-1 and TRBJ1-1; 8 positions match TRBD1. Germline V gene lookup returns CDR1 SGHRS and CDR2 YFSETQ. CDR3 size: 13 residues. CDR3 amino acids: CASSVTGGTEAFF. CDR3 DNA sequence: TGTGCCAGTAGTGTCACAGGGGGGACTGAAGCTTTCTTT.

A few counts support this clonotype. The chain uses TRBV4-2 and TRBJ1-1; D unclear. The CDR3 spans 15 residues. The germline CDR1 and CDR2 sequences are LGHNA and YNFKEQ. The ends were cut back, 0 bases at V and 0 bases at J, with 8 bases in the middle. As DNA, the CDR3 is TGTGCCAGCAGCCAAGATACGCGAATGAACACTGAAGCTTTCTTT. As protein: CASSQDTRMNTEAFF.

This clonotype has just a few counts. The CDR3 DNA is TGTGCCAGCAGCCTTGGACAGGGCGCTGGAAACACCATATATTTT. It yields the protein CASSLGQGAGNTIYF. The chain carries TRBV7-9 and TRBJ1-3, with 8 bases aligning to TRBD1. Trimming cost V 5 bases and J 2 bases; bases outside gene matches: 5. This CDR3 has 15 residues. The germline CDR1 and CDR2 sequences are SEHNR and FQNEAQ (reference sequence). Full variable domain (missing parts from reference TRBV7-9 and TRBJ1-3): DTGVSQNPRHKITKRGQNVTFRCDPISEHNRLYWYRQTLGQGPEFLTYFQNEAQLEKSRLLSDRFSAERPKGSFSTLEIQRTEQGDSAMYLCASSLGQGAGNTIYFGEGSWLTVV.

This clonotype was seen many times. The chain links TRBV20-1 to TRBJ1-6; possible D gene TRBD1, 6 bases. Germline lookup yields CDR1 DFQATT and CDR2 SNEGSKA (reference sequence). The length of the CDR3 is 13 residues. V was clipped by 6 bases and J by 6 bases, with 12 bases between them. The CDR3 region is CSALGGGNSPLHF. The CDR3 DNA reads TGCAGTGCATTAGGAGGGGGTAATTCACCCCTCCACTTT.

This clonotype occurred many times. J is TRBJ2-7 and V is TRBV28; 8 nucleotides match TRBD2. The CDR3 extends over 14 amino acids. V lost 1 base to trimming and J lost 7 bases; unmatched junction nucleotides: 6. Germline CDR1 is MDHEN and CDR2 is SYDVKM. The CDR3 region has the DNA TGTGCCAGCAGTTTATCTGGACTAGCTCGGGAGCAGTACTTC. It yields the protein CASSLSGLAREQYF.

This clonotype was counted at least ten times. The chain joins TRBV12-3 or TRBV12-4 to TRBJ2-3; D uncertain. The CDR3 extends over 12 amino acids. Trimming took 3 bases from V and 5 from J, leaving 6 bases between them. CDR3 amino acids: CASSLFGDTQYF. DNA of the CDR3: TGTGCCAGCAGTTTGTTCGGAGATACGCAGTATTTT.

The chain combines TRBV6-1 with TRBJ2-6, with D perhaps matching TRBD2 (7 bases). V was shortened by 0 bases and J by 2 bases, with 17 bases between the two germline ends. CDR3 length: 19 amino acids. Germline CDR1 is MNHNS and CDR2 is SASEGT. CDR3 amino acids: CASSEAMGGAQAGANVLTF. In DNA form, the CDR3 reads TGTGCCAGCAGTGAAGCGATGGGGGGGGCGCAAGCTGGGGCCAACGTCCTGACTTTC.

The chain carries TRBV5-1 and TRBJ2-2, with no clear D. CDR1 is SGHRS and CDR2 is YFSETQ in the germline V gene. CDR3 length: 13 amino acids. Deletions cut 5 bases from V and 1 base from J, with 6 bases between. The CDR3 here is CASSFQNTGELFF. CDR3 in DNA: TGCGCCAGCAGTTTTCAGAACACCGGGGAGCTGTTTTTT.

CDR3 loop: CASSQDLANTETQYF. The CDR3 DNA follows: TGTGCCAGCAGCCAAGACCTAGCGAACACGGAGACCCAGTACTTC. This sequence joins TRBV3-1 and TRBJ2-5, with D possibly being TRBD2 (6 bases). The CDR3 consists of 15 residues. V lost 0 bases and J 5 bases, leaving 13 bases between the germline ends. CDR1 is LGHDT and CDR2 is YNNKEL in the germline V gene (reference sequence).

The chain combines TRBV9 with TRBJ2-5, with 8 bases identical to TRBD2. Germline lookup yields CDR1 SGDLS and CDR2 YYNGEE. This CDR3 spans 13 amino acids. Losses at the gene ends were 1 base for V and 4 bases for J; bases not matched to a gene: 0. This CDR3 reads CASSVLAGETQYF. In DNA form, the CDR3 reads TGTGCCAGCAGCGTACTAGCGGGAGAGACCCAGTACTTC.